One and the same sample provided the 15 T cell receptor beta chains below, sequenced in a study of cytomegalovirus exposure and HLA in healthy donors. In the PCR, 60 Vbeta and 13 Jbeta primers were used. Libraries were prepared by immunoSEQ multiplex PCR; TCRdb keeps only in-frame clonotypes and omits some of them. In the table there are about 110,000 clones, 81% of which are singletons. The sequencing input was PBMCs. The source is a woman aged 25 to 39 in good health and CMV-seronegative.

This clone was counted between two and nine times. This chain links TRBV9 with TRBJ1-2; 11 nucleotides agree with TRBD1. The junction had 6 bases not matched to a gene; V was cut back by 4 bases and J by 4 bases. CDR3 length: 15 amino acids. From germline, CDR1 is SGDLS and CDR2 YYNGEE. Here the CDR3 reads CASSPWGQGVYGYTF. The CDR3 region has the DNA TGTGCCAGCAGCCCCTGGGGACAGGGGGTCTATGGCTACACCTTC.

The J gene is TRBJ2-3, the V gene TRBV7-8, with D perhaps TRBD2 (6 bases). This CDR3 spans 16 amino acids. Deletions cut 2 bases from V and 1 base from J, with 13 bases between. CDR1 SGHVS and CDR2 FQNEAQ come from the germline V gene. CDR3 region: CASSLWGGMRTDTQYF. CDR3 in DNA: TGTGCCAGCAGCTTATGGGGCGGGATGCGCACAGATACGCAGTATTTT.

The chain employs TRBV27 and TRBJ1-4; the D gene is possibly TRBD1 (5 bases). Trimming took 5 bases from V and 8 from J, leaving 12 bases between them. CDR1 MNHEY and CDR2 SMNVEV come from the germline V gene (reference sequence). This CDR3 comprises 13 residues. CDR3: CASSVQGEEKLFF. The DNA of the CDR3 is TGTGCCAGCAGTGTCCAGGGCGAGGAAAAACTGTTTTTT. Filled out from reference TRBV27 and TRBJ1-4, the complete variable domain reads EAQVTQNPRYLITVTGKKLTVTCSQNMNHEYMSWYRQDPGLGLRQIYYSMNVEVTDKGDVPEGYKVSRKEKRNFPLILESPSPNQTSLYFCASSVQGEEKLFFGSGTQLSVL.

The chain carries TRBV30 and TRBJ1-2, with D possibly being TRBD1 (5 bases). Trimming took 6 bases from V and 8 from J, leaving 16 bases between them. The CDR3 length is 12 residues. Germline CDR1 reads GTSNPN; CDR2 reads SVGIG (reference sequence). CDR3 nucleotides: TGTGCCTGCCATTTAAGGGGCCGGGGCTACACCTTC. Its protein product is CACHLRGRGYTF.

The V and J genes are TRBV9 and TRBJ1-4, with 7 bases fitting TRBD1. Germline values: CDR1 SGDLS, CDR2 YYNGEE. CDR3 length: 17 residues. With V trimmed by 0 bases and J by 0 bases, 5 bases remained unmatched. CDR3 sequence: CASSVGRGSSTNEKLFF. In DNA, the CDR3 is TGTGCCAGCAGCGTAGGCAGGGGGTCATCAACTAATGAAAAACTGTTTTTT.

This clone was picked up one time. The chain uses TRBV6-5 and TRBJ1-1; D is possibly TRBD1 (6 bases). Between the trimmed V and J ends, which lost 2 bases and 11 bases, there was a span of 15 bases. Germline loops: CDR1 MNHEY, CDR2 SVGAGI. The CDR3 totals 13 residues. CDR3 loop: CASSYMFQGRAFF. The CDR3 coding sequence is TGTGCCAGCAGTTACATGTTCCAGGGGCGGGCTTTCTTT.

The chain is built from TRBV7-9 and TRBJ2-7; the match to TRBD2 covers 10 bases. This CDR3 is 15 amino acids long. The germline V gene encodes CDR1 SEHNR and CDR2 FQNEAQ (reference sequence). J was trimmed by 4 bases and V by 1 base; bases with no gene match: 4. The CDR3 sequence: CASSLVVSGRYEQYF. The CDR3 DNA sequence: TGTGCCAGCAGCTTAGTTGTTAGCGGGAGGTACGAGCAGTACTTC.

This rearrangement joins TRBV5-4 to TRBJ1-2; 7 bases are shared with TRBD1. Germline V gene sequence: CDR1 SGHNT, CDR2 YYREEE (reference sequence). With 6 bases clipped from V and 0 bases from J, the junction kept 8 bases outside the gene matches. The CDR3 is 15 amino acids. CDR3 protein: CASNPTGPANYGYTF. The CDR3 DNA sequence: TGTGCCAGCAACCCGACAGGGCCAGCTAACTATGGCTACACCTTC.

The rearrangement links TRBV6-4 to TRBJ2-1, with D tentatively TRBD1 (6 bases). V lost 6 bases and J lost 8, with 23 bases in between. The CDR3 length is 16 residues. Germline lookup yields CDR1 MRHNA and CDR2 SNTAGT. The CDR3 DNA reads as TGTGCCAGCAGCGAAACCGAAAGAGGGGGTGTTGATGAGCAGTTCTTC. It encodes CASSETERGGVDEQFF.

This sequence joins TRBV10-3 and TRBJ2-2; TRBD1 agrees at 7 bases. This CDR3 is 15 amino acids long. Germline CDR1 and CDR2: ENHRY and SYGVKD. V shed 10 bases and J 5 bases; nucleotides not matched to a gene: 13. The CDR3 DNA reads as TGTGCCAGTACCGACAGGGTTAGGGATACCGGGGAGCTGTTTTTT. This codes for CASTDRVRDTGELFF.

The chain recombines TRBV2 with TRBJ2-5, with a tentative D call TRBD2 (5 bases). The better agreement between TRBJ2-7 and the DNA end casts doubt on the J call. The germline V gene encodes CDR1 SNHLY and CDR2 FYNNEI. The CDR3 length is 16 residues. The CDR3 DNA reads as TGTGCCAGCAAGTTGGTCCCGGGAAGTGGCTCCTACGAGCAGTACTTC. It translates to CASKLVPGSGSYEQYF.

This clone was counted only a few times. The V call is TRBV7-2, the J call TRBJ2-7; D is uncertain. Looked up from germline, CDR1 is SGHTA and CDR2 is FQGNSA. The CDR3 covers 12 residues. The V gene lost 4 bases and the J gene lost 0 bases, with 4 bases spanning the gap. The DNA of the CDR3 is TGTGCCAGCAGCTCGTCCTCCTACGAGCAGTACTTC. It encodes CASSSSSYEQYF. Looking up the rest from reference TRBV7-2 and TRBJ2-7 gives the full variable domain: GAGVSQSPSNKVTEKGKDVELRCDPISGHTALYWYRQSLGQGLEFLIYFQGNSAPDKSGLPSDRFSAERTGGSVSTLTIQRTQQEDSAVYLCASSSSSYEQYFGPGTRLTVT.

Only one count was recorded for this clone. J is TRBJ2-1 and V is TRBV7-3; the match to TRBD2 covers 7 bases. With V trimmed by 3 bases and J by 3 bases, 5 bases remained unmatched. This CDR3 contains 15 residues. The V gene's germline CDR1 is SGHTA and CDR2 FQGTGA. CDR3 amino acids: CASSLTGGGYNEQFF. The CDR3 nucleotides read TGTGCCAGCAGCTTGACTGGGGGGGGCTACAATGAGCAGTTCTTC.

The CDR3 sequence: CASSEGASNYGYTF. CDR3 nucleotides: TGTGCCAGCAGCGAGGGGGCCTCGAACTATGGCTACACCTTC. The chain has TRBV7-9 and TRBJ1-2; 7 bases map to TRBD1. The germline V gene has CDR1 SEHNR and CDR2 FQNEAQ (reference sequence). Trimming at V came to 5 bases and at J to 2 bases, leaving 5 bases not matched to a gene. The length of the CDR3 is 14 residues.

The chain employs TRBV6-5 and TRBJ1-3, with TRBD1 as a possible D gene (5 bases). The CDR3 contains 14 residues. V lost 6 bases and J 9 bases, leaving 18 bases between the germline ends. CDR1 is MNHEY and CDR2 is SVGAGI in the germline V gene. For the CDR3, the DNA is TGTGCCAGCAGCACAACCCGGACCGGGGGCACCATATATTTT. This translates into CASSTTRTGGTIYF.